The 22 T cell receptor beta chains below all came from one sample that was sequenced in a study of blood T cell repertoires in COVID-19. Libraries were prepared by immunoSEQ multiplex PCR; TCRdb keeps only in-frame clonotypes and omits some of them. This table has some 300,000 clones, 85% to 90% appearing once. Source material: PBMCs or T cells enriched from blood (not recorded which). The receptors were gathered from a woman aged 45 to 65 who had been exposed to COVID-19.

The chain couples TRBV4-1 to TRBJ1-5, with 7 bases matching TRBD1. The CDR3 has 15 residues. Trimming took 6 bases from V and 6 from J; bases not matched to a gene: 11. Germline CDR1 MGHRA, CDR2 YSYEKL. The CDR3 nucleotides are TGCGCCAGCAGTCGACAGGGAGTATCGGGTCAGCCCCAGCATTTT. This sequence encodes CASSRQGVSGQPQHF.

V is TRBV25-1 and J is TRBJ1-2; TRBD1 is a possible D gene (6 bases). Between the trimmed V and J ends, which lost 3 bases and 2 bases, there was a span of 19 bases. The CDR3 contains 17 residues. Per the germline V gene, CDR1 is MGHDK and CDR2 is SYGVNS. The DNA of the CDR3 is TGTGCCAGCAGTGACCCCTACAGGGAAACTACGAACTATGGCTACACCTTC. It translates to CASSDPYRETTNYGYTF.

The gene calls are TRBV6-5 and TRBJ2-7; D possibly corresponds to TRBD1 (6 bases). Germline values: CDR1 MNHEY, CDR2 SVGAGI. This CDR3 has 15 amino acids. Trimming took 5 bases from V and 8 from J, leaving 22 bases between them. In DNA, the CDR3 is TGTGCCAGCAGTACTGGACAGTCGTCGGGCCACCAGCAGTACTTC. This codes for CASSTGQSSGHQQYF.

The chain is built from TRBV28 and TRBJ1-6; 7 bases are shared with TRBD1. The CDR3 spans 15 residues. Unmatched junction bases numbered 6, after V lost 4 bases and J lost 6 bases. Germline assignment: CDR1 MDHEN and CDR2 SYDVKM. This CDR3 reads CASSSTGTANSPLHF. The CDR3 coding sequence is TGTGCCAGCAGTTCAACCGGGACAGCTAATTCACCCCTCCACTTT. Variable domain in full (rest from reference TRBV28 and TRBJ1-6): DVKVTQSSRYLVKRTGEKVFLECVQDMDHENMFWYRQDPGLGLRLIYFSYDVKMKEKGDIPEGYSVSREKKERFSLILESASTNQTSMYLCASSSTGTANSPLHFGNGTRLTVT.

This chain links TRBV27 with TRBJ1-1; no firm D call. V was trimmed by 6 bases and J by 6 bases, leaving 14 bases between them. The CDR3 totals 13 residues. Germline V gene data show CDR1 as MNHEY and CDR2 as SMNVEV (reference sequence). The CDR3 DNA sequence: TGTGCCAGCAGACTAGACCGGTACGCTGAAGCTTTCTTT. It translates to CASRLDRYAEAFF.

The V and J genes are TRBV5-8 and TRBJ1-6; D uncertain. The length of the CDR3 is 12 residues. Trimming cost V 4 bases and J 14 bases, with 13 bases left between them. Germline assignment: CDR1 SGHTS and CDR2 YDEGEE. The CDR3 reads CASSPRVDTLHF. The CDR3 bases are TGTGCCAGCAGCCCCCGAGTTGATACCCTCCACTTT.

Here the CDR3 reads CASSLGVAASGNNEQFF. Here the CDR3 DNA reads TGTGCCAGCAGCTTGGGGGTTGCGGCTAGCGGAAACAATGAGCAGTTCTTC. This sequence joins TRBV5-4 and TRBJ2-1; 7 nucleotides agree with TRBD2. Germline V lookup: CDR1 SGHNT, CDR2 YYREEE (reference sequence). Germline trimming cut 0 bases from V and 5 bases from J; bases unmatched to any gene: 11. The CDR3 covers 17 residues. Drawing the rest from reference TRBV5-4 and TRBJ2-1, the complete variable domain is ETGVTQSPTHLIKTRGQQVTLRCSSQSGHNTVSWYQQALGQGPQFIFQYYREEENGRGNFPPRFSGLQFPNYSSELNVNALELDDSALYLCASSLGVAASGNNEQFFGPGTRLTVL.

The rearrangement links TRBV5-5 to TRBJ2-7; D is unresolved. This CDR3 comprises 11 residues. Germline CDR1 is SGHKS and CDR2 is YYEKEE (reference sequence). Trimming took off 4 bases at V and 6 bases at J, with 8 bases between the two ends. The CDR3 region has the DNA TGTGCCAGCAGCCCTGGGCTCGAGCAGTACTTC. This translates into CASSPGLEQYF.

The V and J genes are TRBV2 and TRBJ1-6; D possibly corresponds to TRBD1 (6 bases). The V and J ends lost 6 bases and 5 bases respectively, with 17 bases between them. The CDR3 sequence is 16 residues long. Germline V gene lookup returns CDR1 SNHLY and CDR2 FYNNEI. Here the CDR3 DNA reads TGTGCCAGCAGCCTCGGGGGCGGGAGGAATAATTCACCCCTCCACTTT. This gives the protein CASSLGGGRNNSPLHF.

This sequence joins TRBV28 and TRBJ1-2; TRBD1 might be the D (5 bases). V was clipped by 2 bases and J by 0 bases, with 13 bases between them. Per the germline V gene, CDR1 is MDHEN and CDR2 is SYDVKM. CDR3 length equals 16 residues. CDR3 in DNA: TGTGCCAGCAGTTTACCCAACAGGCTAGCTAACTATGGCTACACCTTC. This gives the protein CASSLPNRLANYGYTF.

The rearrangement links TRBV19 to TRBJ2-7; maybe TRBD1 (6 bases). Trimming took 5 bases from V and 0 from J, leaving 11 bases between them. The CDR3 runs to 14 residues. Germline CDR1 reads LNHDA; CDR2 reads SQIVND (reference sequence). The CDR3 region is CASSRQASSYEQYF. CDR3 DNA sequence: TGTGCCAGTAGTCGACAGGCAAGCTCCTACGAGCAGTACTTC.

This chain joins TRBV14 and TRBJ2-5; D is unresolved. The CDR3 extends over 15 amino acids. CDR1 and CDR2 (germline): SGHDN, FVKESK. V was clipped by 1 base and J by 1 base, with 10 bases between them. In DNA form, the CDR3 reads TGTGCCAGCAGCCAAGTCGTCCTAGGCCAAGAGACCCAGTACTTC. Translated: CASSQVVLGQETQYF.

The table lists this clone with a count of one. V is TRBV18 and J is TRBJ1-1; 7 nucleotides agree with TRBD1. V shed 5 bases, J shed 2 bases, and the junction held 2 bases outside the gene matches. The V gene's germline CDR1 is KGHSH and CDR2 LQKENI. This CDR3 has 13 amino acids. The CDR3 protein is CASSGDRNTEAFF. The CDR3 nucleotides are TGTGCCAGCTCAGGGGACAGAAACACTGAAGCTTTCTTT.

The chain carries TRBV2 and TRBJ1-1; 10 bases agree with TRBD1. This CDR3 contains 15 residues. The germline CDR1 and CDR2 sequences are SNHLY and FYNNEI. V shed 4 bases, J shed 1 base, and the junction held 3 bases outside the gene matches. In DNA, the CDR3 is TGTGCCAGCAGTGGGGACAGGGGCGGGAACACTGAAGCTTTCTTT. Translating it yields CASSGDRGGNTEAFF.

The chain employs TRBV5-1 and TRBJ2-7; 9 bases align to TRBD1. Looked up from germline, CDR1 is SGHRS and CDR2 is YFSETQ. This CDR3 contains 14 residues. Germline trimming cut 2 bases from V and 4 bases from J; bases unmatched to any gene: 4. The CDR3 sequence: CASSFGTGSYEQYF. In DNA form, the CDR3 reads TGCGCCAGCAGCTTCGGGACAGGGAGTTACGAGCAGTACTTC.

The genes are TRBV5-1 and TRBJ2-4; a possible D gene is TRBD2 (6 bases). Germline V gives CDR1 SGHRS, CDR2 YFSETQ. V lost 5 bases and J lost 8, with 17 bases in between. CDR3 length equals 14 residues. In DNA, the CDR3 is TGCGCCAGCAGACGAGCGGGTGCTAGGGACATTCAGTACTTC. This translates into CASRRAGARDIQYF.

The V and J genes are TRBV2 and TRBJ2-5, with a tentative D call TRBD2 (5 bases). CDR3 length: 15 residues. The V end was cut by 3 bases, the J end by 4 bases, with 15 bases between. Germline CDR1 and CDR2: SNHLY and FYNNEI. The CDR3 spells CASSDGTRRIETQYF. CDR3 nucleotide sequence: TGTGCCAGCAGTGACGGAACTAGACGGATAGAGACCCAGTACTTC.

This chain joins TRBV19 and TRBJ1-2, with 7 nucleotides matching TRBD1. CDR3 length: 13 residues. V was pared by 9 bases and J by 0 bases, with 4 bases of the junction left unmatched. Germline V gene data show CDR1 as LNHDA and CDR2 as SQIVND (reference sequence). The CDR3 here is CASRDRANYGYTF. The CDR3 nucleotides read TGTGCCAGCCGGGACAGAGCTAACTATGGCTACACCTTC.

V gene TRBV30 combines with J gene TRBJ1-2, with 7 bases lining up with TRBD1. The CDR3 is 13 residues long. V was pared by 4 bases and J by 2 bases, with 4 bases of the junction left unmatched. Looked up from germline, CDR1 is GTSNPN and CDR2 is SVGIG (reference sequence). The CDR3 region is CAWTGGSNYGYTF. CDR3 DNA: TGTGCCTGGACAGGGGGTTCCAACTATGGCTACACCTTC.

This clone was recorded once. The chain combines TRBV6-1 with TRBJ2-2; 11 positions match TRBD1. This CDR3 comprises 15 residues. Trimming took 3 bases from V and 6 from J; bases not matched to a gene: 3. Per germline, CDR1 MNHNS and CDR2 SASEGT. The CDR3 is CASSEKDRGPGELFF. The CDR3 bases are TGTGCCAGCAGTGAGAAGGACAGGGGGCCCGGGGAGCTGTTTTTT.

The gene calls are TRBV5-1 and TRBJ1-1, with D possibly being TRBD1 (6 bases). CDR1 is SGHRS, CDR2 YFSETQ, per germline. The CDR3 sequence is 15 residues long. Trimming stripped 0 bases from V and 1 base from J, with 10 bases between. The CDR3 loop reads CASSLAWTENTEAFF. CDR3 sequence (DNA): TGCGCCAGCAGCTTGGCTTGGACAGAGAACACTGAAGCTTTCTTT.

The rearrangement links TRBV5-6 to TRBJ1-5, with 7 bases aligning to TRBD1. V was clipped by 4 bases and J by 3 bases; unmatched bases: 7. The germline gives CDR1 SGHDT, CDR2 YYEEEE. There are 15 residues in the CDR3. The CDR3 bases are TGTGCCAGCAGCCATCGAGGGACAGACAATCAGCCCCAGCATTTT. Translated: CASSHRGTDNQPQHF.